The clone carrying this TCR beta chain was recorded a few times. Its antigen is not identified. TCRdb called the reads again in MiXCR, with one record for every CDR3 protein. The repertoire consists of 90,000 to 120,000 distinct CDR3 sequences, with roughly 39% occurring once and the leading ten covering less than 80%. The data were obtained in a study of T cell repertoires in cytomegalovirus infection. The CDR3 has 11 residues. The J segment lost 13 bases and the V segment lost 4 bases, leaving 3 bases of the junction unmatched. Germline loops: CDR1 KGHDR, CDR2 SFDVKD. The source of this sequence is a human donor in good health (CMV status not recorded). Some clones in this sample may be carry-over from other donors' samples. This rearrangement joins TRBV24-1 to TRBJ2-1; 7 nucleotides line up with TRBD2. This specimen consisted of CD8+ T cells from cultured PBMCs, obtained from culture after CMV antigen stimulation. CDR3 region: CATSEGGIQFF. CDR3 sequence (DNA): TGTGCCACCAGTGAGGGGGGGATCCAGTTCTTC.